Below, 5 T cell receptor beta chains from the same sample are listed, as sequenced in a study of radiotherapy plus CTLA-4 blockade in lung cancer. Generated by immunoSEQ multiplex PCR, the TCRdb table keeps only in-frame clones and is missing some. The table lists 80,000 or so clones, 78% of them singletons. The source material was peripheral blood, sampled from a patient treated with radiotherapy plus ipilimumab. The receptors derive from a human donor with non-small cell lung cancer who had a partial response to radiotherapy plus ipilimumab. Some clones in this sample may be carry-over from other donors' samples.

The genes are TRBV7-8 and TRBJ1-2; TRBD1 matches at 7 bases. Germline lookup yields CDR1 SGHVS and CDR2 FQNEAQ. The CDR3 totals 14 residues. Germline trimming cut 4 bases from V and 3 bases from J; bases unmatched to any gene: 5. The CDR3 reads CASSSGTGDYGYTF. The CDR3 DNA reads TGTGCCAGCAGCTCGGGAACAGGGGACTATGGCTACACCTTC.

This chain joins TRBV7-2 and TRBJ2-3; D possibly corresponds to TRBD2 (6 bases). Trimming took off 4 bases at V and 4 bases at J, with 18 bases between the two ends. Per germline, CDR1 SGHTA and CDR2 FQGNSA. This CDR3 has 16 residues. As DNA, the CDR3 is TGTGCCAGCAGCTCCGAGGGACTTGGTTGGGCAGATACGCAGTATTTT. It codes for CASSSEGLGWADTQYF.

A word on this clone: The same CDR3 arises from other DNA sequences in this sample as well. V gene TRBV7-2 combines with J gene TRBJ1-6, with D hard to call. The CDR3 sequence is 13 residues long. Deletions cut 1 base from V and 13 bases from J, with 11 bases between. From germline, CDR1 is SGHTA and CDR2 FQGNSA. The chain's CDR3 is CASSLVLVSPLHF. The CDR3 DNA follows: TGTGCCAGCAGCTTAGTCCTTGTATCCCCCCTCCACTTT.

V and J are TRBV2 and TRBJ2-2, with a weak D call TRBD2 (6 bases). Trimming cost V 7 bases and J 0 bases, with 12 bases left between them. The germline CDR1 and CDR2 sequences are SNHLY and FYNNEI. The CDR3 is made up of 15 amino acids. The CDR3 region is CASKTGTSNTGELFF. The CDR3 coding sequence is TGTGCCAGCAAGACCGGGACTTCGAACACCGGGGAGCTGTTTTTT.

The chain couples TRBV6-6 to TRBJ2-5; D not resolved. Trimming took 6 bases from V and 4 from J, leaving 9 bases between them. Germline lookup yields CDR1 MNHNY and CDR2 SVGAGI (reference sequence). This CDR3 contains 12 residues. The CDR3 reads CASSPLPETQYF. In DNA form, the CDR3 reads TGTGCCAGCAGCCCTCTTCCAGAGACCCAGTACTTC.